This T cell receptor (beta chain) stems from a study of vaccination and CD4 T cells after COVID-19. Study background: Overlapping spike peptides of SARS-CoV-2, HCoV-NL63, HCoV-OC43 and HCoV-229E stimulated the cells.

Sequenced with the Oncomine TCR Beta short-read assay was DNA taken from cultured CD4+ T cells. TCRdb re-analysed the PCR reads in MiXCR, keeping a single row per CDR3 protein. The sample yields roughly 12,000 distinct CDR3 sequences, about 45% seen once. Overall study findings and caveats: Convalescent patients' vaccine-specific clones were spike mono-reactive in 304 of 307 cases. Median SARS-CoV-2-reactive clonotype numbers went from roughly 21 to 40; this increase was not significant.

From germline, CDR1 is SGHTA and CDR2 FQGNSA. V was clipped by 0 bases and J by 3 bases, with 12 bases between them. This CDR3 spans 15 amino acids. As regards this clonotype: Its antigen is not identified.

Indicated treatment: 10-day PBMC culture with coronavirus spike peptide pools or control peptides (ViraFEST assay). PBMCs were cultured at around 2 million per well with around 9.5 IU/ml IL-2 and 8 to 10 ug/ml peptide pools. Sequences were obtained from CD4+ T cells from blood, cultured in vitro. The chain carries TRBV7-2 and TRBJ2-7, with D maybe TRBD2 (5 bases). The source of this sequence is a human donor who had recovered from COVID-19. As DNA, the CDR3 is TGTGCCAGCAGCTTAGCAGCTGGGAGAGGCTACGAGCAGTACTTC. This gives the protein CASSLAAGRGYEQYF.